What follows is one T cell receptor (beta chain) and its context. No antigen is known for it. The source of the sample is a study of monozygotic twins with inflammatory bowel disease. General study findings and limits: Among the T cells, different subtypes could not be distinguished.

In preparing each TCR library, about 3.5 ug of total RNA was used. TCRdb re-called the 5' RACE reads; one entry per CDR3 protein, DNA not given. The sample includes about 450,000 distinct CDR3 sequences. The CDR3 runs 14 residues. CDR1 is SEHNR, CDR2 FQNEAQ, per germline (reference sequence). This chain connects TRBV7-9 to TRBJ2-6. Sequencing input: blood. This receptor was taken from a human donor with ulcerative colitis or Crohn's disease, or a healthy co-twin of an affected twin (not recorded which). The CDR3 is CASSFSTGANVLTF.